The entry below describes one T cell receptor (beta chain). Participants, about 18 to 90 years old, spanned around 25 US areas. TCRdb's copy holds only in-frame clones and misses some; the assay was immunoSEQ multiplex PCR. The sample lists about 220,000 clones, 88% occurring once. These data come from a study of blood T cell repertoires in COVID-19. Trimming removed 1 base from V and 0 bases from J, with 13 bases in between. Germline V gene data show CDR1 as SGHNT and CDR2 as YYREEE (reference sequence). The CDR3 contains 16 residues. Sequenced sample: PBMCs or T cells enriched from blood (not recorded which). The V call is TRBV5-4, the J call TRBJ2-5; weak D call: TRBD1 (6 bases). The receptor was isolated from a woman aged 45-59 years with acute COVID-19. CDR3 protein: CASSLPTGSHQETQYF. CDR3 nucleotide sequence: TGTGCCAGCAGCTTGCCAACAGGGTCCCACCAAGAGACCCAGTACTTC.